This passage covers 12 T cell receptor beta chains from one sample sequenced in a study of cytomegalovirus exposure and HLA in healthy donors listed by TCRdb under 2017. Libraries were prepared through the immunoSEQ multiplex PCR assay. For the multiplex PCR, a mixture combining 60 forward primers for TCR Vbeta segments and 13 reverse primers for TCR Jbeta segments was used. The clones in this table, taken by TCRdb from immuneACCESS, are in-frame only. Not every clone is retained; where verified, under half of the shortfall comes from an unresolved V gene, and the cause of the rest is unknown. The sample data list 95,000 to 150,000 clones, and over 70% of these were observed just once. 3% to 4% of the sample is taken by the ten largest. The sequenced sample was PBMCs. The receptor set was obtained from a young man in good health and CMV-seropositive.

J is TRBJ1-6 and V is TRBV6-6, with TRBD1 matching over 7 bases. The length of the CDR3 is 15 residues. Germline CDR1 and CDR2: MNHNY and SVGAGI (reference sequence). The J segment lost 8 bases and the V segment lost 4 bases, leaving 8 bases of the junction unmatched. The DNA for the CDR3 is TGTGCCAGCAGTTCCCGACAGGGAAGTGATTCACCCCTCCACTTT. Translating it yields CASSSRQGSDSPLHF.

The J gene is TRBJ2-5, the V gene TRBV29-1, with 8 bases matching TRBD1. CDR1 and CDR2 from the germline V gene are SQVTM and ANQGSEA. The V segment lost 4 bases and the J segment 1 base; nucleotides outside the gene matches: 20. The CDR3 has 19 amino acids. CDR3 in amino acids: CSVAGHRDRLGMFQETQYF. CDR3 coding DNA: TGCAGCGTTGCCGGCCACCGGGACAGGCTTGGAATGTTCCAAGAGACCCAGTACTTC.

V is TRBV7-2 and J is TRBJ2-4, with a weak D call TRBD2 (5 bases). V was trimmed by 3 bases and J by 6 bases, leaving 9 bases between them. Germline assignment: CDR1 SGHTA and CDR2 FQGNSA. The CDR3 sequence is 13 residues long. CDR3 nucleotide sequence: TGTGCCAGCAGCTTTTTCGGACTAAACATTCAGTACTTC. Translation: CASSFFGLNIQYF.

This clone was detected only a few times. The chain uses TRBV2 and TRBJ2-3, with D tentatively TRBD2 (6 bases). The germline V gene encodes CDR1 SNHLY and CDR2 FYNNEI. V was pared by 7 bases and J by 2 bases, with 10 bases between. CDR3 length: 13 amino acids. The CDR3 sequence: CASMGRLTDTQYF. CDR3 DNA sequence: TGTGCCAGCATGGGGAGGCTCACAGATACGCAGTATTTT.

The rearrangement uses TRBV2 and TRBJ1-1; TRBD1 matches 7 bases. V lost 5 bases and J lost 8; bases outside the gene matches: 2. Germline values: CDR1 SNHLY, CDR2 FYNNEI. The CDR3 is 11 residues long. Written as DNA, the CDR3 is TGTGCCAGCAGTCTACAGGGGGAAGCTTTCTTT. It specifies CASSLQGEAFF.

The J gene is TRBJ2-7, the V gene TRBV19, with 8 bases identical to TRBD1. V lost 4 bases, J lost 6 bases, and 5 bases stayed unmatched. The CDR3 length is 13 residues. The germline gives CDR1 LNHDA, CDR2 SQIVND (reference sequence). The CDR3 DNA sequence: TGTGCCAGTAGTAGTGACACAGGGGGCGAGCAGTACTTC. Encoded protein: CASSSDTGGEQYF.

This sequence joins TRBV18 and TRBJ2-3, with D possibly TRBD2 on 5 matching bases. This CDR3 is built from 15 residues. Trimming left V 5 bases short and J 4 bases short, with 16 bases between. Germline CDR1 is KGHSH and CDR2 is LQKENI. The CDR3 sequence: CASSTTPYGADTQYF. The DNA of the CDR3 is TGTGCCAGCTCAACTACGCCGTACGGGGCAGATACGCAGTATTTT.

This chain connects TRBV19 to TRBJ1-1; unclear D gene. V dropped 8 bases and J dropped 3 bases, with 7 bases sitting between them. This CDR3 spans 11 amino acids. Germline CDR1 and CDR2: LNHDA and SQIVND (reference sequence). For the CDR3, the DNA is TGTGCCAGTTCCTTTTACACTGAAGCTTTCTTT. Residues: CASSFYTEAFF. Looking up the rest from reference TRBV19 and TRBJ1-1 gives the full variable domain: DGGITQSPKYLFRKEGQNVTLSCEQNLNHDAMYWYRQDPGQGLRLIYYSQIVNDFQKGDIAEGYSVSREKKESFPLTVTSAQKNPTAFYLCASSFYTEAFFGQGTRLTVV.

The genes are TRBV9 and TRBJ2-1; maybe TRBD2 (5 bases). CDR3 length: 13 amino acids. CDR1 is SGDLS, CDR2 YYNGEE, per germline. V lost 3 bases and J 6 bases, leaving 10 bases between the germline ends. The CDR3 bases are TGTGCCAGCAGCGGCCTGCTAGCCAATGAGCAGTTCTTC. Protein sequence: CASSGLLANEQFF.

This chain's CDR3 is CASSLAAGHRNIQYF. The CDR3 region has the DNA TGTGCCAGCAGCTTAGCGGCAGGCCATCGAAACATTCAGTACTTC. This chain joins TRBV7-2 and TRBJ2-4; no reliable D call. Per germline, CDR1 SGHTA and CDR2 FQGNSA. V lost 0 bases and J lost 6, with 12 bases in between. The CDR3 has 15 amino acids.

With respect to this clone: A junction boundary mismatches the germline segment, possibly from a read error. The chain uses TRBV7-6 and TRBJ2-3; D is possibly TRBD1 (5 bases). The CDR3 covers 14 residues. In germline, CDR1 is SGHVS, CDR2 FNYEAQ. CDR3 in DNA: TGTGTCAGCAGCCCTGCAGGGTTGGCAGATACGCAGTATTTT. Translated: CVSSPAGLADTQYF.

This chain links TRBV2 with TRBJ2-3; 8 positions agree with TRBD1. V lost 4 bases and J lost 0; bases outside the gene matches: 6. Germline V gives CDR1 SNHLY, CDR2 FYNNEI. This CDR3 has 16 residues. CDR3 DNA sequence: TGTGCCAGCAGTGTACACCGGGACAGGAGCACAGATACGCAGTATTTT. It encodes CASSVHRDRSTDTQYF.